This is a list of T cell receptor beta chains from one sample in a study of radiotherapy plus CTLA-4 blockade in lung cancer. Data came from immunoSEQ multiplex PCR; TCRdb stores just in-frame clones and leaves some out. The sample consists of some 40,000 clones, approximately 77% of them appearing once. Sequencing was performed on peripheral blood, taken from a patient treated with radiotherapy plus ipilimumab. These TCRs come from a human donor with non-small cell lung cancer whose response to radiotherapy plus ipilimumab could not be evaluated. CDR3s include the opening cysteine and the closing phenylalanine or tryptophan. The D gene is left open where the match is weak. Only some rows state a clone size, as once, few, many or a class for expanded clones.

D gene: -; V gene: TRBV28; J gene: TRBJ1-3; CDR3 length: 15; clone size: -; CDR3 protein: CASVRERASGNTIYF; CDR3 DNA: TGTGCCAGCGTCCGCGAGAGGGCTTCTGGAAACACCATATATTTT
D gene: TRBD1; V gene: TRBV14; J gene: TRBJ2-7; CDR3 length: 14; clone size: -; CDR3 protein: CASSQAVTGVKQYF; CDR3 DNA: TGTGCCAGCAGCCAAGCGGTGACAGGGGTTAAGCAGTACTTC
D gene: -; V gene: TRBV28; J gene: TRBJ2-3; CDR3 length: 14; clone size: -; CDR3 protein: CASRTGTSTDTQYF; CDR3 DNA: TGTGCCAGCAGGACCGGGACTAGCACAGATACGCAGTATTTT
D gene: -; V gene: TRBV9; J gene: TRBJ2-5; CDR3 length: 15; clone size: -; CDR3 protein: CASSGGTATLETQYF; CDR3 DNA: TGTGCCAGCAGTGGAGGGACAGCCACCCTAGAGACCCAGTACTTC
D gene: TRBD1; V gene: TRBV7-2; J gene: TRBJ1-5; CDR3 length: 15; clone size: once; CDR3 protein: CASSPEGQGNQPQHF; CDR3 DNA: TGTGCCAGCAGCCCAGAAGGACAGGGCAATCAGCCCCAGCATTTT
D gene: -; V gene: TRBV18; J gene: TRBJ2-3; CDR3 length: 16; clone size: -; CDR3 protein: CASSLNYGTSTDTQYF; CDR3 DNA: TGTGCCAGCTCACTTAATTACGGGACTAGCACAGATACGCAGTATTTT
D gene: TRBD1; V gene: TRBV10-3; J gene: TRBJ1-6; CDR3 length: 15; clone size: -; CDR3 protein: CAISDPGQNNSPLHF; CDR3 DNA: TGTGCCATCAGTGACCCGGGACAGAATAATTCACCCCTCCACTTT
D gene: -; V gene: TRBV11-2; J gene: TRBJ1-1; CDR3 length: 13; clone size: -; CDR3 protein: CASSLDMNTEAFF; CDR3 DNA: TGTGCCAGCAGCTTAGACATGAACACTGAAGCTTTCTTT
D gene: -; V gene: TRBV7-9; J gene: TRBJ1-4; CDR3 length: 17; clone size: -; CDR3 protein: CASSLAPTVATNEKLFF; CDR3 DNA: TGTGCCAGCAGCTTAGCCCCCACCGTAGCAACTAATGAAAAACTGTTTTTT
D gene: -; V gene: TRBV28; J gene: TRBJ2-3; CDR3 length: 14; clone size: -; CDR3 protein: CASTKRAGTDTQYF; CDR3 DNA: TGTGCCAGCACCAAGCGGGCGGGCACAGATACGCAGTATTTT
D gene: TRBD2; V gene: TRBV7-9; J gene: TRBJ2-7; CDR3 length: 14; clone size: -; CDR3 protein: CASSPSGRFGEQYF; CDR3 DNA: TGTGCCAGCAGCCCTAGCGGGAGGTTCGGCGAGCAGTACTTC
D gene: TRBD2; V gene: TRBV5-1; J gene: TRBJ2-1; CDR3 length: 15; clone size: few; CDR3 protein: CASSLDSGAYNEQFF; CDR3 DNA: TGCGCCAGCAGCTTGGATAGCGGGGCATACAATGAGCAGTTCTTC
D gene: TRBD2; V gene: TRBV4-2; J gene: TRBJ2-3; CDR3 length: 15; clone size: -; CDR3 protein: CASSQVAGASDTQYF; CDR3 DNA: TGTGCCAGCAGCCAAGTAGCGGGAGCCTCAGATACGCAGTATTTT
D gene: -; V gene: TRBV30; J gene: TRBJ2-5; CDR3 length: 14; clone size: -; CDR3 protein: CAWSVSNRQETQYF; CDR3 DNA: TGTGCCTGGAGTGTCAGCAACAGGCAAGAGACCCAGTACTTC
D gene: -; V gene: TRBV6-6; J gene: TRBJ1-1; CDR3 length: 13; clone size: -; CDR3 protein: CASSFRVFTEAFF; CDR3 DNA: TGTGCCAGCAGTTTTCGGGTGTTCACTGAAGCTTTCTTT
D gene: -; V gene: TRBV4-3; J gene: TRBJ1-2; CDR3 length: 15; clone size: -; CDR3 protein: CASSQDFRANYGYTF; CDR3 DNA: TGCGCCAGCAGCCAAGATTTCAGGGCTAACTATGGCTACACCTTC
D gene: TRBD2; V gene: TRBV4-2; J gene: TRBJ2-7; CDR3 length: 16; clone size: -; CDR3 protein: CASSRVSSGGNYEQYF; CDR3 DNA: TGTGCCAGCAGCCGGGTTTCCAGCGGGGGGAACTACGAGCAGTACTTC
D gene: -; V gene: TRBV7-9; J gene: TRBJ2-3; CDR3 length: 14; clone size: -; CDR3 protein: CASSQALRGDTQYF; CDR3 DNA: TGTGCCAGCAGTCAGGCCCTACGGGGAGATACGCAGTATTTT
D gene: -; V gene: TRBV30; J gene: TRBJ1-6; CDR3 length: 13; clone size: -; CDR3 protein: CAWNRQYNSPLHF; CDR3 DNA: TGTGCCTGGAACAGGCAGTATAATTCACCCCTCCACTTT
D gene: TRBD1; V gene: TRBV6-5; J gene: TRBJ1-6; CDR3 length: 15; clone size: -; CDR3 protein: CASRVPGQGDSPLHF; CDR3 DNA: TGTGCCAGCAGGGTCCCGGGACAGGGAGATTCACCCCTCCACTTT
D gene: -; V gene: TRBV7-2; J gene: TRBJ2-7; CDR3 length: 14; clone size: -; CDR3 protein: CASSSRTGTYEQYF; CDR3 DNA: TGTGCCAGCAGCTCGCGAACAGGTACCTACGAGCAGTACTTC
D gene: TRBD1; V gene: TRBV4-3; J gene: TRBJ2-3; CDR3 length: 15; clone size: -; CDR3 protein: CASSQARGGWDTQYF; CDR3 DNA: TGCGCCAGCAGCCAAGCACGAGGGGGCTGGGATACGCAGTATTTT
D gene: -; V gene: TRBV4-3; J gene: TRBJ2-5; CDR3 length: 16; clone size: few; CDR3 protein: CASSQGAVSKQETQYF; CDR3 DNA: TGCGCCAGCAGCCAAGGGGCTGTATCAAAACAAGAGACCCAGTACTTC
D gene: -; V gene: TRBV6-1; J gene: TRBJ1-4; CDR3 length: 16; clone size: once; CDR3 protein: CAGSESTGPTNEKLFF; CDR3 DNA: TGTGCCGGCAGTGAATCTACAGGACCAACTAATGAAAAACTGTTTTTT
D gene: -; V gene: TRBV7-9; J gene: TRBJ2-3; CDR3 length: 15; clone size: -; CDR3 protein: CASSLFGVGTDTQYF; CDR3 DNA: TGTGCCAGCAGCTTATTCGGGGTAGGCACAGATACGCAGTATTTT
D gene: TRBD1; V gene: TRBV4-2; J gene: TRBJ1-2; CDR3 length: 13; clone size: -; CDR3 protein: CASSQGQGYGYTF; CDR3 DNA: TGTGCCAGCAGCCAGGGACAGGGGTATGGCTACACCTTC
D gene: TRBD2; V gene: TRBV5-6; J gene: TRBJ2-7; CDR3 length: 16; clone size: once; CDR3 protein: CASSLPVASGTYEQYF; CDR3 DNA: TGTGCCAGCAGCCTCCCGGTCGCTAGCGGGACCTACGAGCAGTACTTC
D gene: TRBD1; V gene: TRBV29-1; J gene: TRBJ2-1; CDR3 length: 12; clone size: -; CDR3 protein: CSARTGRNEQFF; CDR3 DNA: TGCAGCGCCAGGACAGGTAGAAATGAGCAGTTCTTC
D gene: -; V gene: TRBV7-2; J gene: TRBJ1-1; CDR3 length: 14; clone size: -; CDR3 protein: CASSPKVGAPRAFF; CDR3 DNA: TGTGCCAGCAGCCCCAAAGTGGGGGCTCCAAGGGCTTTCTTT
D gene: -; V gene: TRBV5-1; J gene: TRBJ2-5; CDR3 length: 15; clone size: -; CDR3 protein: CASGVHQGLGETQYF; CDR3 DNA: TGCGCCAGCGGGGTGCACCAGGGGCTAGGGGAGACCCAGTACTTC
D gene: TRBD2; V gene: TRBV11-3; J gene: TRBJ2-1; CDR3 length: 15; clone size: once; CDR3 protein: CASSHARGASDEQFF; CDR3 DNA: TGTGCCAGCAGCCACGCGCGGGGGGCCAGCGATGAGCAGTTCTTC
D gene: -; V gene: TRBV7-6; J gene: TRBJ2-7; CDR3 length: 14; clone size: -; CDR3 protein: CASSLIRQSYEQYF; CDR3 DNA: TGTGCCAGCAGCTTAATAAGACAGTCCTACGAGCAGTACTTC
D gene: -; V gene: TRBV7-8; J gene: TRBJ1-2; CDR3 length: 13; clone size: -; CDR3 protein: CASSLGRDYGYTF; CDR3 DNA: TGTGCCAGCAGCTTAGGCAGGGACTATGGCTACACCTTC
D gene: TRBD2; V gene: TRBV6-5; J gene: TRBJ2-7; CDR3 length: 13; clone size: -; CDR3 protein: CASSYGLAGEQYF; CDR3 DNA: TGTGCCAGCAGTTACGGACTAGCGGGGGAGCAGTACTTC
D gene: -; V gene: TRBV4-2; J gene: TRBJ2-1; CDR3 length: 16; clone size: -; CDR3 protein: CASSQDQGGVDNEQFF; CDR3 DNA: TGTGCCAGCAGCCAAGATCAGGGTGGAGTCGACAATGAGCAGTTCTTC
D gene: TRBD2; V gene: TRBV5-1; J gene: TRBJ2-5; CDR3 length: 17; clone size: -; CDR3 protein: CASSPRTGRARQETQYF; CDR3 DNA: TGCGCCAGCAGCCCCCGGACCGGGAGGGCCCGGCAAGAGACCCAGTACTTC
D gene: TRBD1; V gene: TRBV9; J gene: TRBJ1-3; CDR3 length: 17; clone size: -; CDR3 protein: CASSGRQGIPSGNTIYF; CDR3 DNA: TGTGCCAGCAGCGGAAGACAGGGGATTCCGTCTGGAAACACCATATATTTT
D gene: -; V gene: TRBV2; J gene: TRBJ1-4; CDR3 length: 13; clone size: few; CDR3 protein: CASTGGIEKKLFF; CDR3 DNA: TGTGCCAGCACGGGGGGCATCGAAAAAAAACTGTTTTTT
D gene: -; V gene: TRBV28; J gene: TRBJ1-2; CDR3 length: 12; clone size: -; CDR3 protein: CASSIRETQYTF; CDR3 DNA: TGTGCCAGCAGCATCCGGGAGACGCAGTACACCTTC
D gene: -; V gene: TRBV7-9; J gene: TRBJ2-4; CDR3 length: 16; clone size: few; CDR3 protein: CASSNPWAPRRNIQYF; CDR3 DNA: TGTGCCAGCAGCAATCCCTGGGCACCGCGAAGAAACATTCAGTACTTC
D gene: -; V gene: TRBV28; J gene: TRBJ2-1; CDR3 length: 15; clone size: -; CDR3 protein: CASSPQTRWGVEQFF; CDR3 DNA: TGTGCCAGCAGTCCACAGACTAGGTGGGGGGTTGAGCAGTTCTTC
D gene: -; V gene: TRBV18; J gene: TRBJ2-2; CDR3 length: 12; clone size: -; CDR3 protein: CASSTDTGELFF; CDR3 DNA: TGTGCCAGCTCAACAGACACCGGGGAGCTGTTTTTT
D gene: -; V gene: TRBV28; J gene: TRBJ1-5; CDR3 length: 16; clone size: -; CDR3 protein: CASSGVKGNSNQPQHF; CDR3 DNA: TGTGCCAGCTCAGGGGTTAAGGGGAATAGCAATCAGCCCCAGCATTTT
D gene: -; V gene: TRBV7-6; J gene: TRBJ2-7; CDR3 length: 15; clone size: -; CDR3 protein: CASSSGPAGYYEQYF; CDR3 DNA: TGTGCCAGCAGCTCCGGACCAGCGGGTTACTACGAGCAGTACTTC
D gene: -; V gene: TRBV27; J gene: TRBJ2-3; CDR3 length: 16; clone size: -; CDR3 protein: CASSLIGGRSTDTQYF; CDR3 DNA: TGTGCCAGCAGCCTCATTGGGGGCCGTAGCACAGATACGCAGTATTTT
D gene: -; V gene: TRBV5-1; J gene: TRBJ2-7; CDR3 length: 13; clone size: -; CDR3 protein: CASSLRGGTEQYF; CDR3 DNA: TGCGCCAGCAGTTTACGAGGAGGTACGGAGCAGTACTTC
D gene: TRBD2; V gene: TRBV7-9; J gene: TRBJ2-5; CDR3 length: 15; clone size: -; CDR3 protein: CASSLAAGGGETQYF; CDR3 DNA: TGTGCCAGCAGCTTAGCTGCGGGGGGTGGGGAGACCCAGTACTTC
D gene: -; V gene: TRBV5-6; J gene: TRBJ2-1; CDR3 length: 16; clone size: -; CDR3 protein: CASSSTGILRSNEQFF; CDR3 DNA: TGTGCCAGCAGCTCTACAGGGATTTTACGTTCCAATGAGCAGTTCTTC
D gene: -; V gene: TRBV28; J gene: TRBJ1-2; CDR3 length: 14; clone size: -; CDR3 protein: CASSPPGLYHGYTF; CDR3 DNA: TGTGCCAGCAGCCCCCCGGGACTTTATCATGGCTACACCTTC